This T cell receptor (beta chain) was recovered during a study of blood T cell repertoires in COVID-19. For the study at large: COVID-19 samples from acute and convalescent phases originated in the United States, Italy and Spain. T cells, B-cell-depleted T cells, or PBMCs provided the cDNA or gDNA that served as material.

Germline V gives CDR1 LGHNA, CDR2 YNFKEQ. Trimming removed 2 bases from V and 2 bases from J, with 7 bases in between. The CDR3 has 14 amino acids. In the original processing: Reference gene primer amplification yielded estimated nucleated cell counts. Sequencing was performed with immunoSEQ multiplex PCR; in TCRdb, only in-frame clones are kept and a portion is missing. V and J calls and clone size are copied from that table; D and trimming were computed from the DNA. Of over 100,000 clones in the sample, around 88% were seen once. Material: peripheral blood. The receptor comes from a man aged 45-65 years with acute or convalescent COVID-19. The rearrangement links TRBV4-2 to TRBJ1-3, with D possibly matching TRBD1 (6 bases). CDR3 sequence (DNA): TGTGCCAGCAGCCAACAGGGGACTGGAAACACCATATATTTT. It encodes CASSQQGTGNTIYF.